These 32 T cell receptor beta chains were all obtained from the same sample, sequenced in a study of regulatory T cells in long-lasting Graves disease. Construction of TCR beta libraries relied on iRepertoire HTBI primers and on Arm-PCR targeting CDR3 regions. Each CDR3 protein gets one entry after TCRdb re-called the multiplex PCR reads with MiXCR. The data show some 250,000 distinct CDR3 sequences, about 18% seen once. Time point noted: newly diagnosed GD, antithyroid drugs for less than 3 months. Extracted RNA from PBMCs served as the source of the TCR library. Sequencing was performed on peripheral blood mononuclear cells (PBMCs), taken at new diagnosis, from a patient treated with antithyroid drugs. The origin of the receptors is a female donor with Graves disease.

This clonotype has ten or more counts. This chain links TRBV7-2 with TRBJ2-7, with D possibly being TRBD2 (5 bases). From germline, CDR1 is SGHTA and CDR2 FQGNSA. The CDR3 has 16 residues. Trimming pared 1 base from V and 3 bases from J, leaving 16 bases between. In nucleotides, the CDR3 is TGTGCCAGCAGCTTAGGGGGTGGGAACGGGAACTACGAGCAGTACTTC. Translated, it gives CASSLGGGNGNYEQYF.

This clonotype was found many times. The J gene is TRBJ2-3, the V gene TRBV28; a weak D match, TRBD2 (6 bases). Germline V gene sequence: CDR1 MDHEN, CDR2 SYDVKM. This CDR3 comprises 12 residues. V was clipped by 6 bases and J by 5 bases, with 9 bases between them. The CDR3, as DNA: TGTGCCAGCAGCTCGGGGGAAGATACGCAGTATTTT. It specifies CASSSGEDTQYF.

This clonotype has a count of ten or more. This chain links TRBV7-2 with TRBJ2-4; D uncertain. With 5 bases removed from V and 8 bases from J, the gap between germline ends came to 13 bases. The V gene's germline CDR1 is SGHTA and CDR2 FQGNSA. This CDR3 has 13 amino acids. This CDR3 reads CASSRVGVDIQYF. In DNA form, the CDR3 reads TGTGCCAGCAGCCGAGTGGGCGTGGACATTCAGTACTTC.

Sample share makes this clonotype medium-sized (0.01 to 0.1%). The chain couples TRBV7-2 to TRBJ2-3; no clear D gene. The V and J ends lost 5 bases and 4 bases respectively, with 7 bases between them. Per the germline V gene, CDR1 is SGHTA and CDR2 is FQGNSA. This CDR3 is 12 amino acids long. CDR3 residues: CASSPLADTQYF. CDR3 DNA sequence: TGTGCCAGCAGCCCCCTGGCAGATACGCAGTATTTT.

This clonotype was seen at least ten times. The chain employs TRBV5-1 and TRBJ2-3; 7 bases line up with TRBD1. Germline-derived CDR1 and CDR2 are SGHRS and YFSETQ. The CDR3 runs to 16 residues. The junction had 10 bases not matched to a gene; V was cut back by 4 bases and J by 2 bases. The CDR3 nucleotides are TGCGCCAGCAGCATTGGGACAGTCCCATACACAGATACGCAGTATTTT. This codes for CASSIGTVPYTDTQYF.

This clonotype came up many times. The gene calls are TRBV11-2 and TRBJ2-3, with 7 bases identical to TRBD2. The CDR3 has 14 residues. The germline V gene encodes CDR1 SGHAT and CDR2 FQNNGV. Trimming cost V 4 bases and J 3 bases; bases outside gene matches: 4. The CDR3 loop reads CASSSGLVTDTQYF. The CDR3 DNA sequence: TGTGCCAGCAGCTCCGGACTAGTAACAGATACGCAGTATTTT.

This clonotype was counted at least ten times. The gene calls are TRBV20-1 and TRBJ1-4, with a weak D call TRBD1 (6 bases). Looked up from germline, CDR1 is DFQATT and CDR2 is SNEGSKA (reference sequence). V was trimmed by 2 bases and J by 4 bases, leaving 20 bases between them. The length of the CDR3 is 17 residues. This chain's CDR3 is CSARSIRPDSYNEKLFF. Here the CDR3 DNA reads TGCAGTGCTAGATCCATTCGACCGGACAGCTATAATGAAAAACTGTTTTTT.

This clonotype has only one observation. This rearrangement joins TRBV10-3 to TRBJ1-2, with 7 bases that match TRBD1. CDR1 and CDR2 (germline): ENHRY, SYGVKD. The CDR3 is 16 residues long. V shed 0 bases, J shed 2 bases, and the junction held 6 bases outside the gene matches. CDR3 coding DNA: TGTGCCATCAGTGAGTCAAATTACAGGGGAAACTATGGCTACACCTTC. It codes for CAISESNYRGNYGYTF.

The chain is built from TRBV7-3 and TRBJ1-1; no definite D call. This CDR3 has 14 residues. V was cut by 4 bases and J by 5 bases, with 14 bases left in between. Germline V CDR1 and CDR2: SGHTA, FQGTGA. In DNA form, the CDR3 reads TGTGCCAGCAGCTCACAAGGACCTGGGACTGAAGCTTTCTTT. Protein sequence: CASSSQGPGTEAFF.

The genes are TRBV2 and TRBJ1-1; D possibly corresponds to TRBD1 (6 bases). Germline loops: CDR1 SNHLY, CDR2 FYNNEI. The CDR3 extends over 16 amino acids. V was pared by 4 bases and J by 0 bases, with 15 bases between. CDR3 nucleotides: TGTGCCAGCAGTGTTAAACAGGGACGCATGAACACTGAAGCTTTCTTT. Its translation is CASSVKQGRMNTEAFF.

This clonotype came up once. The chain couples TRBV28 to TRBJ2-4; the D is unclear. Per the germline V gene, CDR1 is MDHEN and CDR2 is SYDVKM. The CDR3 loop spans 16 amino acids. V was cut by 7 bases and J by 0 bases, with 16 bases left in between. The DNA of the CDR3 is TGTGCCAGCACCCCGACCCCGAGTCTAGCCAAAAACATTCAGTACTTC. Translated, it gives CASTPTPSLAKNIQYF.

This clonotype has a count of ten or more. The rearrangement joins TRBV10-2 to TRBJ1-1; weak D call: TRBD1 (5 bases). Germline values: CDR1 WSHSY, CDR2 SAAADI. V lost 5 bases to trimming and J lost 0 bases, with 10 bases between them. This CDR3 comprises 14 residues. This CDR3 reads CASSPGRMNTEAFF. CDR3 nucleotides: TGCGCCAGCAGTCCGGGACGGATGAACACTGAAGCTTTCTTT.

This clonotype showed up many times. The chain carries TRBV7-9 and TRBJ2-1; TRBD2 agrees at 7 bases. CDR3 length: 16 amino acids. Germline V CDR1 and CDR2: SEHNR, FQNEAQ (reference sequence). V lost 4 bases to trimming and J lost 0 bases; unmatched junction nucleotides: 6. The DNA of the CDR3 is TGTGCCAGCAGCTCTCAAGCGGGGAGCTCCTACAATGAGCAGTTCTTC. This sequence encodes CASSSQAGSSYNEQFF.

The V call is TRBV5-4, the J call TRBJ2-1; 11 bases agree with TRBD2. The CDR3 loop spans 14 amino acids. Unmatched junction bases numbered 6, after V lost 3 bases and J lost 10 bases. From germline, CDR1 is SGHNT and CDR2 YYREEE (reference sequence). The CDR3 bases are TGTGCCAGCAGCTCGGGACTAGCGGCCGGGGAGCAGTTCTTC. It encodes CASSSGLAAGEQFF.

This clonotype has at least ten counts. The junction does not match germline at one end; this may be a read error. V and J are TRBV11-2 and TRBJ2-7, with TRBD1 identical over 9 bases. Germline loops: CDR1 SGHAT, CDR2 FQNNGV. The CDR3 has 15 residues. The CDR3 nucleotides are TGTGCCAGCATCTTAACTACAGGGGGCTTTTACGAGCAGTACTTC. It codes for CASILTTGGFYEQYF. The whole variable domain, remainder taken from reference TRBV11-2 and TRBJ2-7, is EAGVAQSPRYKIIEKRQSVAFWCNPISGHATLYWYQQILGQGPKLLIQFQNNGVVDDSQLPKDRFSAERLKGVDSTLKIQPAKLEDSAVYLCASILTTGGFYEQYFGPGTRLTVT.

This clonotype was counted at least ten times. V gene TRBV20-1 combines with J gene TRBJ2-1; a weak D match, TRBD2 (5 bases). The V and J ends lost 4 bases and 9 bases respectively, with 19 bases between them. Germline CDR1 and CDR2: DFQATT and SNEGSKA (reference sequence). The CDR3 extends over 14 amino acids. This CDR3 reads CSATTRGSAGEQFF. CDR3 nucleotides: TGCAGTGCTACGACCCGAGGGAGCGCGGGTGAGCAGTTCTTC.

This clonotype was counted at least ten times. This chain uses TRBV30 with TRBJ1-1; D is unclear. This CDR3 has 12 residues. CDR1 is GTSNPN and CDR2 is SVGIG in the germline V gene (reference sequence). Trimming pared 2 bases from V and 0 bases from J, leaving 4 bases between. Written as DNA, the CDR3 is TGTGCCTGGAGTTACATGAACACTGAAGCTTTCTTT. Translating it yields CAWSYMNTEAFF.

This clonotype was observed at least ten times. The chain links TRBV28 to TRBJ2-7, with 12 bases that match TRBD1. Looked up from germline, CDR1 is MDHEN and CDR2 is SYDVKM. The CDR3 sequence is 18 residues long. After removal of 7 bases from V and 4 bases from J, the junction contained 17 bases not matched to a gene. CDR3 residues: CASISNRDRGPSSYEQYF. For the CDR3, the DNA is TGTGCCAGCATCTCTAACCGGGACAGGGGGCCGAGTAGTTACGAGCAGTACTTC.

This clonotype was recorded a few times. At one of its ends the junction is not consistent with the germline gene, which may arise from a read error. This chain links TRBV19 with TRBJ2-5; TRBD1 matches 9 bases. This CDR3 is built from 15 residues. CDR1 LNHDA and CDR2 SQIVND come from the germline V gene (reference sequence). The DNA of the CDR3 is TGTGCCACGAAGAGTGGGGGACAGGGACCCAATGAGCAGTCCTTC. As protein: CATKSGGQGPNEQSF.

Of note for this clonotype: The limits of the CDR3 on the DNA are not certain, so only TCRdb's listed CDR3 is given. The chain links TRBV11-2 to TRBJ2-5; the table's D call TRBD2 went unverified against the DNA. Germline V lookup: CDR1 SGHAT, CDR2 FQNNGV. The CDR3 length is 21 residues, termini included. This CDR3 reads CASSFYICSARDSRFAETQYF.

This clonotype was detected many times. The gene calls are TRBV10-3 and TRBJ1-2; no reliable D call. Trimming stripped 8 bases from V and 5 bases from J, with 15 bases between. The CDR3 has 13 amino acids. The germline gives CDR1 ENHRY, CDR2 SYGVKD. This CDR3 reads CAISGEGWYGYTF. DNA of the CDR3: TGTGCCATCTCCGGCGAGGGATGGTATGGCTACACCTTC.

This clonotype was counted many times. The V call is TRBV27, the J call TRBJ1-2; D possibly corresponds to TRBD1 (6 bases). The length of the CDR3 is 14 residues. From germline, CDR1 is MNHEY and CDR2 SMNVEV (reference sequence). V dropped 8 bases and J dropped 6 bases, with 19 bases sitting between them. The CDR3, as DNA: TGTGCCAGCTCTAGCAGGGGCGCCGGGGATGGCTACACCTTC. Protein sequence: CASSSRGAGDGYTF.

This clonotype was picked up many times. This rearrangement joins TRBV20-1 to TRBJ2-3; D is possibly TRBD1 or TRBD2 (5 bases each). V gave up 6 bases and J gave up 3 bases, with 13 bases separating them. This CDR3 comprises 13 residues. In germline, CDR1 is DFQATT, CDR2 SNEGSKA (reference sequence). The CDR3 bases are TGCAGTGCGGCTACCGGGACGACAGATACGCAGTATTTT. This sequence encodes CSAATGTTDTQYF.

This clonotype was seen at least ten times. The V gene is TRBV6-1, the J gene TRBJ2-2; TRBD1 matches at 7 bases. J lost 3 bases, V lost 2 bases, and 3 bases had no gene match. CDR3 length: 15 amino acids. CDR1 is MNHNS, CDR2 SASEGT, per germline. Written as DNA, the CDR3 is TGTGCCAGCAGTGAAACAGGGGATCACACCGGGGAGCTGTTTTTT. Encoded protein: CASSETGDHTGELFF.

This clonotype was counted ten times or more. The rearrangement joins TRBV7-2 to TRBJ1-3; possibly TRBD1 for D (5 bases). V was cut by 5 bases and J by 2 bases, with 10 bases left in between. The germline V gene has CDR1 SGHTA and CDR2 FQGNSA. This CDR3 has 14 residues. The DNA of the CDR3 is TGTGCCAGCAGCCCCGGGGGGGCTGGAAACACCATATATTTT. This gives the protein CASSPGGAGNTIYF.

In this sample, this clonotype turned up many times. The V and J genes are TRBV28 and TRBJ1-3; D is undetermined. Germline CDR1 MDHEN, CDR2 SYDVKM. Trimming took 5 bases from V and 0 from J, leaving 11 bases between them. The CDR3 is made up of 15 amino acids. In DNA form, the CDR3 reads TGTGCCAGCAGTCTCACAGTCCGCTCTGGAAACACCATATATTTT. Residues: CASSLTVRSGNTIYF.

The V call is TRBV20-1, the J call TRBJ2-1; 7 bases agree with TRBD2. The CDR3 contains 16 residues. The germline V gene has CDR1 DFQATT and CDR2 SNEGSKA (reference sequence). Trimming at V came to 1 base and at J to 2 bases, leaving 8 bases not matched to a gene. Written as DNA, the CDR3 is TGCAGTGCTAGAGGGATGGCGGGAGTAACCTACAATGAGCAGTTCTTC. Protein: CSARGMAGVTYNEQFF.

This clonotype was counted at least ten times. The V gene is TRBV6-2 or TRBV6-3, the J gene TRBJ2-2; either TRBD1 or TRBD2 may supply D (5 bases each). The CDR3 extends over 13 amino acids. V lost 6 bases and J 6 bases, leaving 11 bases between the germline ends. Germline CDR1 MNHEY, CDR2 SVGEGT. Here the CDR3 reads CASSSGPSGELFF. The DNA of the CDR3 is TGTGCCAGCAGCTCGGGACCCTCCGGGGAGCTGTTTTTT.

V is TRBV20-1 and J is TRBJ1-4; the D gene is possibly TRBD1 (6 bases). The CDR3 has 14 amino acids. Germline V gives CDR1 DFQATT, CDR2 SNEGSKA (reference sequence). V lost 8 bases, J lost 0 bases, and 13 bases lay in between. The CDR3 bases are TGCAGTTTTTTGGGGGGGCCAACTAATGAAAAACTGTTTTTT. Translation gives CSFLGGPTNEKLFF.

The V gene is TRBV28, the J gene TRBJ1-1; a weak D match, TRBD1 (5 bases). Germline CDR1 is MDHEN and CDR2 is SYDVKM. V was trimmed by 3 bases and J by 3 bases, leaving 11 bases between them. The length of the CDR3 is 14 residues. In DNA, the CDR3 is TGTGCCAGCAGTTTGGTGCAGGGAGACACTGAAGCTTTCTTT. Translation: CASSLVQGDTEAFF. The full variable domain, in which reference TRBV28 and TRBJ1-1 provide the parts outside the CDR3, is DVKVTQSSRYLVKRTGEKVFLECVQDMDHENMFWYRQDPGLGLRLIYFSYDVKMKEKGDIPEGYSVSREKKERFSLILESASTNQTSMYLCASSLVQGDTEAFFGQGTRLTVV.

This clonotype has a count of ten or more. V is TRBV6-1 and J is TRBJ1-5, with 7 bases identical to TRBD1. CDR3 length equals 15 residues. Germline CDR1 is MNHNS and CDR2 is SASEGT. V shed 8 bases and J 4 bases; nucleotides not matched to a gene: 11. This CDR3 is CASSSMDRPNQPQHF. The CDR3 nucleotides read TGTGCCAGCTCCTCGATGGACAGGCCTAATCAGCCCCAGCATTTT.

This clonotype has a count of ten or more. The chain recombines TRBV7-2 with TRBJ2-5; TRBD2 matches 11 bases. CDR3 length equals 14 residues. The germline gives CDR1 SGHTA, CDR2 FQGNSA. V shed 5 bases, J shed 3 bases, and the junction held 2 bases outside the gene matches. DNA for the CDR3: TGTGCCAGCAGCCGGGGACTAGCGGAAGAGACCCAGTACTTC. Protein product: CASSRGLAEETQYF.